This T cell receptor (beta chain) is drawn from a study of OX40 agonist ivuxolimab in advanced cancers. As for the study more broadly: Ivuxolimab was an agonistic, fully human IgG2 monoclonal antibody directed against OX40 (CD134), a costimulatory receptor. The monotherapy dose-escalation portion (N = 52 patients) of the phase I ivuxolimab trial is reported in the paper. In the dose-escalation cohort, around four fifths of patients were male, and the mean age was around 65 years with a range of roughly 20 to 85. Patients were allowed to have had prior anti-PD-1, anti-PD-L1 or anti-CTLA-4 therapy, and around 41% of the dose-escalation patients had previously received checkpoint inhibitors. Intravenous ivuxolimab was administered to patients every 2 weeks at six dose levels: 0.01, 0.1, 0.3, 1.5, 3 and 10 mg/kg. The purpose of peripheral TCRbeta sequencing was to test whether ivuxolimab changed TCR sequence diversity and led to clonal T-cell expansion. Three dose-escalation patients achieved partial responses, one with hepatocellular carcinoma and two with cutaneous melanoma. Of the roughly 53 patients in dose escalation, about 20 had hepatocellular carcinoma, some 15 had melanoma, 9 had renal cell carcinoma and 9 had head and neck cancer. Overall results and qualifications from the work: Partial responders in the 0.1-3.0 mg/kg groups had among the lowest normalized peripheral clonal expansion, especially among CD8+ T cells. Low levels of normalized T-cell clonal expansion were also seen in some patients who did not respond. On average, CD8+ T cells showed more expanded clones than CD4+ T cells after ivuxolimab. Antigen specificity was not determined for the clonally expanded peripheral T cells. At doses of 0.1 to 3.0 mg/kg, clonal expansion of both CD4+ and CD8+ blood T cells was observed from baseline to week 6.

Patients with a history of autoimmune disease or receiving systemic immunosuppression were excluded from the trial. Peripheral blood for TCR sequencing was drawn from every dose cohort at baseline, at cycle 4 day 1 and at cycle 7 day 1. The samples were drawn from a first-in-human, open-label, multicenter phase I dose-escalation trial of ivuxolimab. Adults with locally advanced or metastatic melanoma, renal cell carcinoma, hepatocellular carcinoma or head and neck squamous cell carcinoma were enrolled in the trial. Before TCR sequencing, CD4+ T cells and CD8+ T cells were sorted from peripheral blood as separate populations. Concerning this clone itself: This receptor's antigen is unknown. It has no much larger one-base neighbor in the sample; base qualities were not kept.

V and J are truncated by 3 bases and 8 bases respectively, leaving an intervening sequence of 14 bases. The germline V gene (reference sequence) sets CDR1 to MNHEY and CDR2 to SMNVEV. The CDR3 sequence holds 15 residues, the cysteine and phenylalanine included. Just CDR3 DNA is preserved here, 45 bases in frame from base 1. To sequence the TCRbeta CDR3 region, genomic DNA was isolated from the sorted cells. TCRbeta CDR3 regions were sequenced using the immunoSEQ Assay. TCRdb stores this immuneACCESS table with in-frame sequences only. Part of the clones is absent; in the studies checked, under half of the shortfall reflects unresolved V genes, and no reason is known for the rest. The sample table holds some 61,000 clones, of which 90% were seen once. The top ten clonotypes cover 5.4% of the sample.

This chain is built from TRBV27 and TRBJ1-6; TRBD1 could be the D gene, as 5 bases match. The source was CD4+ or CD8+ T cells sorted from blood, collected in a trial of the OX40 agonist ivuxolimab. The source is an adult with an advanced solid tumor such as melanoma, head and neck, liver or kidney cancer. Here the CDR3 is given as CASSLVGEVDSPLHF. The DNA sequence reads TGTGCCAGCAGTTTGGTGGGGGAGGTTGATTCACCCCTCCACTTT.